The T cell receptor (beta chain) under discussion was sequenced for a study of shared clonotypes between healthy human individuals. In the study overall: Three plates were used per donor for CD4 naive, three for CD4 memory, two for CD8 naive and one for CD8 memory. Points from the study as a whole: Non-shared clonotypes had lower generation probabilities than those shared by all four donors.

Regarding this clone: Its antigen is unknown.

V gave up 9 bases and J gave up 1 base, with 14 bases separating them. Germline CDR1 SNHLY, CDR2 FYNNEI. The CDR3 contains 14 residues. About 30,000 T cell genomes (roughly 190 ng DNA) went into each sorted-subset replicate. TCRdb's copy holds only in-frame clones and misses some; the assay was immunoSEQ multiplex PCR. The profile shows millions of clones, 90% to 95% of them singletons. Donation came from healthy HIV-negative adults that had no recent acute infections or vaccinations. The chain is built from TRBV2 and TRBJ2-3; D gene uncertain. The clonotype comes from a man between 18 and 35 years old in good health. Some clones in this sample may be carry-over from other donors' samples. Sequencing was performed on naive CD4+ T cells from PBMCs. The subset here: CD45RA+ positively selected. In DNA, the CDR3 is TGTGCCAGTACCCCAAGCTCGGGCACAGATACGCAGTATTTT. Protein sequence: CASTPSSGTDTQYF.